This T cell receptor beta chain was captured in a study of monozygotic twins with inflammatory bowel disease. Germline CDR1 MDHEN, CDR2 SYDVKM. This CDR3 has 15 amino acids. As to this clonotype: As yet, its antigen is unknown.

TCRdb reprocessed the 5' RACE reads and stores each CDR3 protein as one record, lacking DNA. This repertoire includes some 150,000 distinct CDR3 sequences. Study observations and caveats: Sharing of clonotypes with others was lower in IBD patients than in healthy twins, and this was especially so with disease activity.

V and J are TRBV28 and TRBJ1-3. The source of this sequence is a human donor with ulcerative colitis or Crohn's disease, or a healthy co-twin of an affected twin (not recorded which). Sequencing was performed on blood. CDR3 region: CASSLLVRSGNTIYF.